Below are 25 T cell receptor beta chains sequenced from a single sample in a study of molecular identifiers for immune sequencing clone quantification. Each CDR3 protein gets one entry after TCRdb re-called the PCR reads with MiXCR. The sample carries some 650,000 distinct CDR3 sequences, 20% recorded once. The sequenced material came from naive CD8+ T cells from blood, with Jurkat cell RNA spiked in. Indicated subset: FACS-sorted CD8+CD4-CCR7+CD45RA+ naive T cells. These receptor sequences come from a human donor in good health. Some libraries in this study had Jurkat cell RNA spiked in.

Comment on this clonotype: One base away lies a much larger clone, so this may be a sequencing read error. The chain combines TRBV4-3 with TRBJ2-7; 7 positions match TRBD2. There are 14 residues in the CDR3. CDR1 is LGHNA, CDR2 YSLEER, per germline. CDR3 DNA: TGCGCCGGCAGCCAAGGGGAGGGAACCTACGAGCAGTACTTC. The encoded protein is CAGSQGEGTYEQYF.

This clonotype was observed many times. This chain connects TRBV5-1 to TRBJ2-7; 12 positions match TRBD2. V trimming: 4 bases; J trimming: 7 bases; junction bases outside the gene matches: 12. Germline V lookup: CDR1 SGHRS, CDR2 YFSETQ. This CDR3 contains 16 residues. CDR3 amino acids: CASSGLAGGPYEEQYF. The CDR3 bases are TGCGCCAGCAGCGGGCTAGCGGGAGGGCCATATGAAGAGCAGTACTTC. The entire variable domain, with the rest obtained from reference TRBV5-1 and TRBJ2-7, is as follows: KAGVTQTPRYLIKTRGQQVTLSCSPISGHRSVSWYQQTPGQGLQFLFEYFSETQRNKGNFPGRFSGRQFSNSRSEMNVSTLELGDSALYLCASSGLAGGPYEEQYFGPGTRLTVT.

In regard to this clonotype: Given a much more abundant clone one base away, this may be a read error. The rearrangement joins TRBV6-2 or TRBV6-3 to TRBJ2-7; perhaps TRBD1 as D (6 bases). The CDR3 consists of 15 residues. Germline loops: CDR1 MNHEY, CDR2 SVGEGT. The V end was cut by 7 bases, the J end by 1 base, with 17 bases between. The CDR3 nucleotides are TGTGCCAGCAAGCCGCCTGGGCAGGGGTCCTACGAGCAGTACTTC. Translated: CASKPPGQGSYEQYF.

This clonotype was recorded a few times. With a much larger clone just one base away, this may be a read error. The chain employs TRBV30 and TRBJ2-7, with a weak D call TRBD1 (5 bases). This CDR3 comprises 13 residues. The V end lost 0 bases, the J end lost 8 bases, and 14 bases lay between the germline ends. The germline V gene encodes CDR1 GTSNPN and CDR2 SVGIG (reference sequence). The CDR3, as DNA: TGTGCCTGGAGTGTCGGCAGGGCTTACAAGCAGTACTTC. It encodes CAWSVGRAYKQYF.

This clonotype was seen more than once but under ten times. This may be a read error, as it is one base from a much larger clone. This chain uses TRBV7-9 with TRBJ1-2; 8 nucleotides line up with TRBD1. The CDR3 spans 17 residues. Germline CDR1 and CDR2: SEHNR and FQNEAQ (reference sequence). The V segment lost 6 bases and the J segment 13 bases; nucleotides outside the gene matches: 25. CDR3 coding DNA: TGTGCCAGCAGGGCCGGTGGGACAGGAGCACGGACTATGGCTTGCACCTTC. Protein sequence: CASRAGGTGARTMACTF.

This clonotype was seen ten or more times. The chain joins TRBV7-9 to TRBJ1-1, with D tentatively TRBD1 (5 bases). Germline V gives CDR1 SEHNR, CDR2 FQNEAQ (reference sequence). Deletions cut 6 bases from V and 0 bases from J, with 17 bases between. This CDR3 region has 16 residues. The CDR3 here is CASSKPRGVVNTEAFF. DNA for the CDR3: TGTGCCAGCAGTAAGCCGCGAGGGGTAGTGAACACTGAAGCTTTCTTT. Combining the CDR3 with reference TRBV7-9 and TRBJ1-1 gives the whole variable domain DTGVSQNPRHKITKRGQNVTFRCDPISEHNRLYWYRQTLGQGPEFLTYFQNEAQLEKSRLLSDRFSAERPKGSFSTLEIQRTEQGDSAMYLCASSKPRGVVNTEAFFGQGTRLTVV.

This clonotype has at least ten counts. V is TRBV12-3 or TRBV12-4 and J is TRBJ1-2; D is ambiguous. The V end was cut by 5 bases, the J end by 4 bases, with 8 bases between. The CDR3 runs to 12 residues. Here the CDR3 reads CASSGGGYGYTF. The CDR3 nucleotides read TGTGCCAGCAGTGGAGGCGGCTATGGCTACACCTTC.

This clonotype was found many times. V and J are TRBV9 and TRBJ1-3; 7 nucleotides line up with TRBD1. The CDR3 totals 15 residues. With 1 base clipped from V and 0 bases from J, the junction kept 1 base outside the gene matches. In germline, CDR1 is SGDLS, CDR2 YYNGEE. This CDR3 is CASSVQGDSGNTIYF. CDR3 DNA: TGTGCCAGCAGCGTACAGGGGGACTCTGGAAACACCATATATTTT.

Regarding this clonotype: At one boundary the junction diverges from the germline segment, which might be a read error. This chain joins TRBV7-9 and TRBJ1-5, with a weak D call TRBD1 (6 bases). This CDR3 comprises 14 residues. The germline V gene encodes CDR1 SEHNR and CDR2 FQNEAQ (reference sequence). The CDR3 DNA is TGTGCCAGCAGCTTAGCCGGGGGCAATCAGCCCCGGCATTTT. Encoded protein: CASSLAGGNQPRHF.

This clonotype was recorded many times. V is TRBV25-1 and J is TRBJ1-3, with 7 positions matching TRBD1. The V gene's germline CDR1 is MGHDK and CDR2 SYGVNS. J lost 0 bases, V lost 1 base, and 3 bases had no gene match. CDR3 size: 16 residues. The CDR3 sequence is CASSEWRDSSGNTIYF. The CDR3 DNA sequence: TGTGCCAGCAGTGAATGGAGGGACAGCTCTGGAAACACCATATATTTT.

The chain joins TRBV2 to TRBJ2-1; D is tentatively TRBD1 or TRBD2 (6 bases each). Germline V gene lookup returns CDR1 SNHLY and CDR2 FYNNEI. The length of the CDR3 is 16 residues. V dropped 8 bases and J dropped 2 bases, with 19 bases sitting between them. For the CDR3, the DNA is TGTGCCAGCCACCCCGGAGGGGGGAGCCCCTACAATGAGCAGTTCTTC. Amino acids: CASHPGGGSPYNEQFF.

The rearrangement uses TRBV12-3 or TRBV12-4 and TRBJ2-1; TRBD2 matches at 7 bases. Trimming at V came to 6 bases and at J to 8 bases, leaving 7 bases not matched to a gene. The CDR3 extends over 13 amino acids. DNA for the CDR3: TGTGCCAGCAGGGAGGGACTAAACGATGAGCAGTTCTTC. It yields the protein CASREGLNDEQFF.

This clonotype was detected only a few times. This rearrangement joins TRBV4-1 to TRBJ2-7, with D tentatively TRBD2 (7 bases). The V end was cut by 0 bases, the J end by 3 bases, with 15 bases between. The CDR3 is 16 residues long. CDR1 is MGHRA, CDR2 YSYEKL, per germline. The CDR3 loop reads CASSQDGGGGDYEQYF. CDR3 bases: TGCGCCAGCAGCCAAGATGGGGGGGGGGGCGACTACGAGCAGTACTTC.

This clonotype appeared many times. The V call is TRBV14, the J call TRBJ1-6; weak D call: TRBD1 (5 bases). The CDR3 has 16 residues. Germline V gene lookup returns CDR1 SGHDN and CDR2 FVKESK. V gave up 3 bases and J gave up 0 bases, with 9 bases separating them. In DNA form, the CDR3 reads TGTGCCAGCAGCCAGTCCGACAGCTCCTATAATTCACCCCTCCACTTT. Amino acid sequence: CASSQSDSSYNSPLHF. Using reference TRBV14 and TRBJ1-6 for the parts outside the CDR3, the full variable domain is EAGVTQFPSHSVIEKGQTVTLRCDPISGHDNLYWYRRVMGKEIKFLLHFVKESKQDESGMPNNRFLAERTGGTYSTLKVQPAELEDSGVYFCASSQSDSSYNSPLHFGNGTRLTVT.

This clonotype was observed a few times. The rearrangement links TRBV7-9 to TRBJ2-3, with TRBD2 identical over 7 bases. The V segment lost 8 bases and the J segment 0 bases; nucleotides outside the gene matches: 5. Per germline, CDR1 SEHNR and CDR2 FQNEAQ (reference sequence). The CDR3 covers 14 residues. CDR3 in DNA: TGTGCCAGCTTTGGGGGGGGGAGCACAGATACGCAGTATTTT. This gives the protein CASFGGGSTDTQYF.

The sample holds a few counts of this clonotype. This chain connects TRBV6-2 or TRBV6-3 to TRBJ2-7; TRBD1 agrees at 7 bases. Trimming at V came to 6 bases and at J to 1 base, leaving 21 bases not matched to a gene. The length of the CDR3 is 19 residues. CDR1 MNHEY and CDR2 SVGEGT come from the germline V gene. The CDR3 reads CASSDYPIGTEILSYEQYF. CDR3 nucleotide sequence: TGTGCCAGCAGCGACTACCCCATCGGGACAGAAATCCTGTCCTACGAGCAGTACTTC.

The rearrangement joins TRBV19 to TRBJ2-3, with 8 nucleotides matching TRBD2. This CDR3 is built from 15 residues. From germline, CDR1 is LNHDA and CDR2 SQIVND (reference sequence). J gave up 1 base and V 3 bases, and 3 bases lay outside the gene matches. CDR3 nucleotides: TGTGCCAGTAGTATCGGTAGCGGGGGCACAGATACGCAGTATTTT. Translating gives CASSIGSGGTDTQYF.

Many counts were recorded for this clonotype. The rearrangement links TRBV20-1 to TRBJ1-1, with a weak D call TRBD1 (6 bases). Per germline, CDR1 DFQATT and CDR2 SNEGSKA (reference sequence). The V end was cut by 3 bases, the J end by 6 bases, with 17 bases between. CDR3 length: 14 amino acids. CDR3 sequence reads: CSASTGRLSAEAFF. The DNA for the CDR3 is TGCAGTGCTAGTACAGGGCGCTTAAGCGCTGAAGCTTTCTTT.

As regards this clonotype: A much larger clone is a single base away; this may be a read error. J is TRBJ2-3 and V is TRBV12-5; D is uncertain. This CDR3 is 15 amino acids long. The germline CDR1 and CDR2 sequences are LGHNT and FRNRAP. The CDR3 DNA reads as TGTGCTAGTAGTTTGACGACCCAAGGCACAGATACGCAGTATTTT. Its translation is CASSLTTQGTDTQYF.

This clonotype was picked up a small number of times. The gene calls are TRBV6-6 and TRBJ2-7; TRBD2 agrees at 11 bases. The V segment lost 1 base and the J segment 5 bases; nucleotides outside the gene matches: 4. The CDR3 is made up of 15 amino acids. Germline V gives CDR1 MNHNY, CDR2 SVGAGI (reference sequence). The CDR3 nucleotides are TGTGCCAGCAGTTACTTAGCGGGAGGGTATCACGAGCAGTACTTC. Its translation: CASSYLAGGYHEQYF.

About this clonotype itself: A read error may be the cause here, since a much bigger clone is one base away. The CDR3 nucleotides are TGCAGTGCTAGATCTGGGGGGGCTGGCACCGGGAAGCTGTTTTTT. The encoded protein is CSARSGGAGTGKLFF. This chain uses TRBV20-1 with TRBJ2-2; D might be TRBD2 (7 bases). Germline loops: CDR1 DFQATT, CDR2 SNEGSKA (reference sequence). The CDR3 spans 15 residues.

This clonotype has only a few counts. This chain joins TRBV24-1 and TRBJ1-4; D unresolved. Germline CDR1 and CDR2: KGHDR and SFDVKD. This CDR3 is built from 15 residues. V lost 4 bases, J lost 4 bases, and 12 bases lay in between. In DNA form, the CDR3 reads TGTGCCACCAGTGAGGGTACAGCCGATAATGAAAAACTGTTTTTT. Translating gives CATSEGTADNEKLFF.

This clonotype was seen many times. The chain joins TRBV4-1 to TRBJ2-3, with D possibly matching TRBD2 (5 bases). Trimming cost V 0 bases and J 5 bases, with 12 bases left between them. The CDR3 covers 15 residues. Germline V CDR1 and CDR2: MGHRA, YSYEKL. The CDR3 nucleotides read TGCGCCAGCAGCCAAGAGCGGGTCGGACTAGATACGCAGTATTTT. Protein product: CASSQERVGLDTQYF.

This clonotype was counted between two and nine times. This chain links TRBV10-1 with TRBJ2-7, with 8 nucleotides matching TRBD2. V gave up 6 bases and J gave up 2 bases; unmatched junction bases: 3. This CDR3 region has 13 residues. Germline CDR1 is WNHNN and CDR2 is SYGVQD (reference sequence). This CDR3 is CASRSAGAYEQYF. The CDR3, as DNA: TGCGCCAGCAGGTCAGCGGGGGCCTACGAGCAGTACTTC.

This clonotype was picked up many times. This chain connects TRBV30 to TRBJ2-5; D remains ambiguous. This CDR3 spans 11 amino acids. In germline, CDR1 is GTSNPN, CDR2 SVGIG (reference sequence). V was cut by 2 bases and J by 4 bases, with 5 bases left in between. Written as DNA, the CDR3 is TGTGCCTGGAGTTGGGGAGAGACCCAGTACTTC. Protein sequence: CAWSWGETQYF.